This T cell receptor beta chain was documented in a study of blood T cell repertoires in COVID-19. The wider study: COVID-19 samples from acute and convalescent phases originated in the United States, Italy and Spain. Sources were T cells, B-cell-depleted T cells, or PBMCs; the material itself was cDNA or gDNA.

How the authors handled the data: Amplifying reference gene primers gave estimates of nucleated cell counts. TCRdb keeps only in-frame clones here, not all; method: immunoSEQ multiplex PCR. D and trimming were read from the DNA, whereas the V and J calls and clone size are those reported in that table. The table includes some 220,000 clones, approximately 84% detected once. The CDR3 is made up of 14 amino acids. V dropped 5 bases and J dropped 3 bases, with 16 bases sitting between them. The germline CDR1 and CDR2 sequences are SQVTM and ANQGSEA. This clone came up once. The chain has TRBV29-1 and TRBJ1-1; D might be TRBD1 (5 bases). This TCR came from a woman aged 30 to 39 who had recovered from COVID-19. What was sequenced was peripheral blood. CDR3 residues: CSVRPGSVDTEAFF. The CDR3 DNA reads as TGCAGCGTTAGGCCAGGGTCTGTCGACACTGAAGCTTTCTTT.